What follows are 30 T cell receptor beta chains derived from one specimen sequenced in a study of shared clonotypes between healthy human individuals. TCRdb's table, derived via immunoSEQ multiplex PCR, lists solely in-frame clones and lacks some. The table includes approximately 1.5 million clones, roughly 98% detected once. Material: naive CD4+ T cells sorted from blood. Subset: CD45RA+ positively selected. Receptors originate from a man aged 25 to 40 in good health.

The chain uses TRBV19 and TRBJ1-2; D not certain. The CDR3 sequence is 13 residues long. The germline V and J ends were trimmed by 7 bases and 0 bases, with 9 bases remaining between them. CDR1 is LNHDA, CDR2 SQIVND, per germline (reference sequence). This chain's CDR3 is CASIWTTNYGYTF. CDR3 nucleotides: TGTGCCAGTATTTGGACCACTAACTATGGCTACACCTTC.

The chain recombines TRBV9 with TRBJ2-7; no definite D call. Trimming took 0 bases from V and 7 from J, leaving 11 bases between them. This CDR3 is 13 amino acids long. The germline CDR1 and CDR2 sequences are SGDLS and YYNGEE. The CDR3 DNA is TGTGCCAGCAGCGTAGTATTGGGTGGGGAGCAGTACTTC. This encodes CASSVVLGGEQYF. Looking up the rest from reference TRBV9 and TRBJ2-7 gives the full variable domain: DSGVTQTPKHLITATGQRVTLRCSPRSGDLSVYWYQQSLDQGLQFLIQYYNGEERAKGNILERFSAQQFPDLHSELNLSSLELGDSALYFCASSVVLGGEQYFGPGTRLTVT.

Notes on this clone: Other DNA sequences in the same sample also yield this CDR3. This sequence joins TRBV29-1 and TRBJ1-5, with TRBD1 identical over 7 bases. Germline trimming cut 4 bases from V and 7 bases from J; bases unmatched to any gene: 7. The CDR3 is made up of 13 amino acids. Germline V gene lookup returns CDR1 SQVTM and CDR2 ANQGSEA. The CDR3 protein is CSVAKDRDQPQHF. CDR3 coding DNA: TGCAGCGTTGCCAAAGACAGGGACCAGCCCCAGCATTTT.

V and J are TRBV6-5 and TRBJ2-1; perhaps D is TRBD1 or TRBD2 (5 bases each). V lost 5 bases, J lost 10 bases, and 21 bases lay in between. Germline lookup yields CDR1 MNHEY and CDR2 SVGAGI. The CDR3 length is 15 residues. The CDR3 is CASSRTGTWAGEQFF. The CDR3 DNA reads as TGTGCCAGCAGTCGGACCGGGACGTGGGCCGGGGAGCAGTTCTTC.

The chain has TRBV6-6 and TRBJ2-1, with TRBD2 matching 7 bases. The CDR3 loop spans 15 amino acids. V shed 2 bases, J shed 6 bases, and the junction held 7 bases outside the gene matches. Germline CDR1 and CDR2: MNHNY and SVGAGI (reference sequence). The DNA of the CDR3 is TGTGCCAGCAGTTACATGGGGGGAGGGCGCAATGAGCAGTTCTTC. Its protein product is CASSYMGGGRNEQFF.

The rearrangement links TRBV29-1 to TRBJ2-1, with 10 bases fitting TRBD2. The V segment lost 7 bases and the J segment 9 bases; nucleotides outside the gene matches: 18. In germline, CDR1 is SQVTM, CDR2 ANQGSEA. This CDR3 comprises 16 residues. The CDR3 protein is CSACAGLAGDRSEQFF. CDR3 DNA sequence: TGCAGCGCCTGCGCTGGCCTAGCGGGAGATAGGAGTGAGCAGTTCTTC.

The chain recombines TRBV5-4 with TRBJ2-3; possible D gene TRBD2, 6 bases. The CDR3 loop spans 15 amino acids. V was cut by 4 bases and J by 2 bases, with 14 bases left in between. From germline, CDR1 is SGHNT and CDR2 YYREEE (reference sequence). CDR3: CASSPRGYPTDTQYF. The CDR3 nucleotides read TGTGCCAGCAGCCCACGGGGGTACCCCACAGATACGCAGTATTTT.

The chain combines TRBV28 with TRBJ2-7; D unclear. Looked up from germline, CDR1 is MDHEN and CDR2 is SYDVKM. Trimming took 4 bases from V and 3 from J, leaving 13 bases between them. The CDR3 runs 14 residues. In DNA form, the CDR3 reads TGTGCCAGCAGTTCCTTTCAACTATTCTACGAGCAGTACTTC. Protein sequence: CASSSFQLFYEQYF.

The rearrangement joins TRBV28 to TRBJ1-5, with D perhaps matching TRBD1 (5 bases). Trimming took off 5 bases at V and 16 bases at J, with 18 bases between the two ends. The germline gives CDR1 MDHEN, CDR2 SYDVKM. The CDR3 sequence is 12 residues long. The CDR3 reads CASSPPNRSYHF. The DNA for the CDR3 is TGTGCCAGCAGTCCCCCCAACAGGTCCTATCATTTT.

The chain couples TRBV4-1 to TRBJ2-7; 11 bases map to TRBD2. The CDR3 loop spans 16 amino acids. Losses at the gene ends were 1 base for V and 3 bases for J; bases not matched to a gene: 5. Germline lookup yields CDR1 MGHRA and CDR2 YSYEKL. CDR3 in DNA: TGCGCCAGCAGCCAAGGGCTAGCGGGAGGAGTCTACGAGCAGTACTTC. This translates into CASSQGLAGGVYEQYF.

This chain uses TRBV6-1 with TRBJ1-5; D ambiguous. Germline assignment: CDR1 MNHNS and CDR2 SASEGT. The CDR3 consists of 13 residues. Trimming took 7 bases from V and 5 from J, leaving 12 bases between them. The CDR3 reads CASNRERDQPQHF. The CDR3 bases are TGTGCCAGCAACCGGGAACGGGATCAGCCCCAGCATTTT.

The chain recombines TRBV11-2 with TRBJ1-2; no reliable D call. The CDR3 is 15 amino acids. Trimming took 10 bases from V and 3 from J, leaving 21 bases between them. Germline loops: CDR1 SGHAT, CDR2 FQNNGV. As DNA, the CDR3 is TGTGCCACCCAGCGGTTCATGATGTTGGACTATGGCTACACCTTC. It specifies CATQRFMMLDYGYTF.

The J gene is TRBJ2-1, the V gene TRBV18; D unclear. Germline CDR1 KGHSH, CDR2 LQKENI. This CDR3 contains 15 residues. V was cut by 3 bases and J by 0 bases, with 9 bases left in between. The CDR3 is CASSPVRSSYNEQFF. CDR3 DNA sequence: TGTGCCAGCTCACCGGTCAGGAGCTCCTACAATGAGCAGTTCTTC.

The chain couples TRBV5-8 to TRBJ2-3; D is perhaps TRBD2 (6 bases). The CDR3 is made up of 18 amino acids. Trimming stripped 0 bases from V and 2 bases from J, with 19 bases between. The germline V gene encodes CDR1 SGHTS and CDR2 YDEGEE. For the CDR3, the DNA is TGTGCCAGCAGCTTGGTGTTGGGTAGGGGAGGATCCACAGATACGCAGTATTTT. Encoded protein: CASSLVLGRGGSTDTQYF.

The chain uses TRBV11-2 and TRBJ1-1, with D uncertain. V was shortened by 3 bases and J by 4 bases, with 15 bases between the two germline ends. The CDR3 sequence is 15 residues long. Germline values: CDR1 SGHAT, CDR2 FQNNGV. CDR3: CASSFPWRRGTEAFF. CDR3 coding DNA: TGTGCCAGCAGCTTTCCCTGGCGGCGGGGCACTGAAGCTTTCTTT. The full variable domain, completed using reference TRBV11-2 and TRBJ1-1, is EAGVAQSPRYKIIEKRQSVAFWCNPISGHATLYWYQQILGQGPKLLIQFQNNGVVDDSQLPKDRFSAERLKGVDSTLKIQPAKLEDSAVYLCASSFPWRRGTEAFFGQGTRLTVV.

The chain uses TRBV10-2 and TRBJ2-3, with D possibly being TRBD1 or TRBD2 (5 bases each). Per the germline V gene, CDR1 is WSHSY and CDR2 is SAAADI. Trimming shortened V by 10 bases and J by 6 bases, and 14 bases separated the two germline ends. This CDR3 spans 12 amino acids. CDR3 region: CATTGTADTQYF. The DNA for the CDR3 is TGCGCCACCACCGGGACCGCCGATACGCAGTATTTT.

V gene TRBV4-1 combines with J gene TRBJ1-3; D is unclear. Trimming shortened V by 1 base and J by 4 bases, and 8 bases separated the two germline ends. Germline values: CDR1 MGHRA, CDR2 YSYEKL. The CDR3 extends over 14 amino acids. This CDR3 is CASSQVRVGNTIYF. In nucleotides, the CDR3 is TGCGCCAGCAGCCAAGTTCGTGTGGGAAACACCATATATTTT.

The gene calls are TRBV6-5 and TRBJ1-5; the D gene is possibly TRBD1 (5 bases). V shed 11 bases and J shed 2 bases, with 10 bases lying between them. Germline CDR1 is MNHEY and CDR2 is SVGAGI. The CDR3 length is 12 residues. CDR3: CAVGHRNQPQHF. CDR3 DNA: TGTGCCGTTGGACATCGCAATCAGCCCCAGCATTTT.

This chain connects TRBV7-2 to TRBJ2-7, with 14 nucleotides matching TRBD2. CDR3 size: 16 residues. Unmatched junction bases numbered 10, after V lost 5 bases and J lost 7 bases. Germline V gives CDR1 SGHTA, CDR2 FQGNSA. The CDR3: CASSARLAGGPREQYF. The CDR3 DNA sequence: TGTGCCAGCAGCGCCCGACTAGCGGGAGGGCCGAGGGAGCAGTACTTC.

The genes are TRBV7-8 and TRBJ1-1; TRBD1 might be the D (6 bases). Trimming removed 2 bases at V and 11 bases at J, with 15 bases between. The CDR3 is 13 amino acids. Germline lookup yields CDR1 SGHVS and CDR2 FQNEAQ. The CDR3 region is CASSLSDSLVAFF. The DNA of the CDR3 is TGTGCCAGCAGCTTATCGGACAGTTTGGTGGCTTTCTTT.

The chain uses TRBV27 and TRBJ2-7; D is unresolved. This CDR3 has 12 residues. Germline V gene data show CDR1 as MNHEY and CDR2 as SMNVEV (reference sequence). V lost 0 bases, J lost 4 bases, and 4 bases lay in between. CDR3 in amino acids: CASSLSGYEQYF. The CDR3 region has the DNA TGTGCCAGCAGTTTATCGGGTTACGAGCAGTACTTC.

The chain combines TRBV28 with TRBJ2-2; D is undetermined. The CDR3 totals 12 residues. CDR1 is MDHEN and CDR2 is SYDVKM in the germline V gene. The V end lost 7 bases, the J end lost 4 bases, and 7 bases lay between the germline ends. DNA of the CDR3: TGTGCCAGCACCCGAGGCACCGGGGAGCTGTTTTTT. It encodes CASTRGTGELFF.

A remark on this clone: The junction shows a germline mismatch at one end, possibly a read error. The CDR3 region is CAISAPEGQGHYAYTF. The CDR3 DNA reads TGTGCCATCAGCGCTCCTGAGGGACAGGGGCACTATGCCTACACCTTC. V usage is TRBV10-3 and J usage is TRBJ1-2; 10 nucleotides agree with TRBD1. Looked up from germline, CDR1 is ENHRY and CDR2 is SYGVKD. The CDR3 has 16 residues.

The chain recombines TRBV29-1 with TRBJ1-1, with a possible D match to TRBD1 (6 bases). Germline CDR1 is SQVTM and CDR2 is ANQGSEA. The V end was cut by 3 bases, the J end by 6 bases, with 17 bases between. The CDR3 sequence is 14 residues long. The CDR3 region has the DNA TGCAGCGTTGATCACGTAACAGGGAAGGCTGAAGCTTTCTTT. It encodes CSVDHVTGKAEAFF.

The gene calls are TRBV7-7 and TRBJ1-4; D is unclear. Germline CDR1 is SSHAT and CDR2 is FNYEAQ (reference sequence). The CDR3 contains 13 residues. CDR3 loop: CASSITTNEKLFF. For the CDR3, the DNA is TGTGCTAGCTCGATTACAACTAATGAAAAACTGTTTTTT.

The chain recombines TRBV29-1 with TRBJ2-2; TRBD2 matches at 7 bases. CDR3 length: 15 amino acids. With 0 bases clipped from V and 5 bases from J, the junction kept 6 bases outside the gene matches. Germline CDR1 reads SQVTM; CDR2 reads ANQGSEA. The CDR3 sequence is CSVEDRGRVTGELFF. As DNA, the CDR3 is TGCAGCGTTGAAGACCGAGGGAGGGTAACCGGGGAGCTGTTTTTT.

This chain connects TRBV7-8 to TRBJ2-1; no clear D gene. Trimming stripped 0 bases from V and 8 bases from J, with 2 bases between. The CDR3 contains 11 residues. From germline, CDR1 is SGHVS and CDR2 FQNEAQ. The CDR3 DNA reads TGTGCCAGCAGCTTAGCGGATGAGCAGTTCTTC. Translating it yields CASSLADEQFF.

The chain recombines TRBV11-2 with TRBJ2-1, with TRBD2 identical over 9 bases. Germline lookup yields CDR1 SGHAT and CDR2 FQNNGV. J lost 7 bases, V lost 2 bases, and 18 bases had no gene match. CDR3 size: 19 residues. DNA of the CDR3: TGTGCCAGCAGCTTATTTAGCGCTCGGACTAGCGCTGGAAGGAATGAGCAGTTCTTC. Translated: CASSLFSARTSAGRNEQFF.

CDR3 bases: TGTGCCAGCAGCCCCCCTTTTGCGAACACCGGGGAGCTGTTTTTT. Its translation is CASSPPFANTGELFF. The V and J genes are TRBV7-9 and TRBJ2-2; the D is unclear. Trimming stripped 5 bases from V and 0 bases from J, with 10 bases between. Looked up from germline, CDR1 is SEHNR and CDR2 is FQNEAQ (reference sequence). This CDR3 region has 15 residues.

This sequence joins TRBV28 and TRBJ1-4; TRBD1 is a possible D gene (5 bases). V lost 6 bases and J lost 2, with 13 bases in between. CDR1 is MDHEN and CDR2 is SYDVKM in the germline V gene. The CDR3 consists of 15 residues. CDR3: CASSPQGVTNEKLFF. In DNA form, the CDR3 reads TGTGCCAGCAGCCCCCAGGGTGTGACTAATGAAAAACTGTTTTTT.